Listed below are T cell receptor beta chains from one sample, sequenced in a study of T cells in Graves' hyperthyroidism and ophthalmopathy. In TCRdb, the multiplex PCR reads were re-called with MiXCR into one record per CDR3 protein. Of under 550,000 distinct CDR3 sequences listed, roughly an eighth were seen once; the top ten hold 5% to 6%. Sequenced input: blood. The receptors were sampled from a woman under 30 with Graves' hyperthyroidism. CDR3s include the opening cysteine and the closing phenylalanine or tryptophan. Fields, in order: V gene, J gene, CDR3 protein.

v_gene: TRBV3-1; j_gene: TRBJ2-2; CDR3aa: CASSYRLAGNTGELFF
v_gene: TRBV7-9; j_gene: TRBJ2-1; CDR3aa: CASSLGSTTAYNEQFF
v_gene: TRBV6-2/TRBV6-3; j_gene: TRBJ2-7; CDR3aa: CASTPSGTGNEQYF
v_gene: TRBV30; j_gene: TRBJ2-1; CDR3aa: CAWSIRLAGVGQFF
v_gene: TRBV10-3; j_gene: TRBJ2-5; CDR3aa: CAISESVLGGRETQYF
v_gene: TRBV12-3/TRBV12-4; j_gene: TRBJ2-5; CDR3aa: CASSPDPVDSQETQYF
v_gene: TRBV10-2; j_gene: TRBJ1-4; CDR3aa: CASSESMRGDEKLFF
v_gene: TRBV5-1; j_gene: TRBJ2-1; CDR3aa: CASSLGGGSVYNEQFF
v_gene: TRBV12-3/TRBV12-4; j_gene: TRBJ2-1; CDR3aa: CASRETSENEQFF
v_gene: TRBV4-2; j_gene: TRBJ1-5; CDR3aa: CASSQDFQGRNQPQHF
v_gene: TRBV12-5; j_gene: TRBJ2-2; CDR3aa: CASGLVFGGGGSTGELFF
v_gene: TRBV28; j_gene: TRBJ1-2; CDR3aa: CASSHPTGTGRNYGYTF
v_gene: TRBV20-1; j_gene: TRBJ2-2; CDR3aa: CSAPRQGRSTGELFF
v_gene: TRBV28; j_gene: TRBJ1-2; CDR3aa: CASSYLTGTTGSNYDYTF
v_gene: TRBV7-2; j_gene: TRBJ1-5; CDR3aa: CASSLVTENSNQPQHF
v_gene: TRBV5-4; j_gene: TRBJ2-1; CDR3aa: CASSLNGGKDEQFF
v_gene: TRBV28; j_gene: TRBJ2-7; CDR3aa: CASSFVSTYEQYF
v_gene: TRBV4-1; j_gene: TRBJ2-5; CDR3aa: CASSQVPGLAPSQETQYF
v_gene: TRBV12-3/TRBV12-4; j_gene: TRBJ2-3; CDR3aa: CASRTSANSKRPSTDTQYF
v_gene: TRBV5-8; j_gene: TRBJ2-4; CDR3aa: CASSQDRGTKNIQYF
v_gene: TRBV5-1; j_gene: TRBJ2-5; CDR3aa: CASSPGPQETQYF
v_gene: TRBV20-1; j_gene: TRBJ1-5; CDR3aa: CSASTGADQPQHF
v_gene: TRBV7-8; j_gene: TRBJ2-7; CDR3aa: CASSLARGLNYEQYF
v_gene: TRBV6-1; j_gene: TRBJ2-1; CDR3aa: CASSASASTSYNEQFF
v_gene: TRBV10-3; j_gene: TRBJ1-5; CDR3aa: CAISEGGNNQPQHF
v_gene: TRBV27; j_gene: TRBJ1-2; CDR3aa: CASSFDREINGYTF
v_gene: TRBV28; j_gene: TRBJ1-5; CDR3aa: CASSPRKRGEQPQHF
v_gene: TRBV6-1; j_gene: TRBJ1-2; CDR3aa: CASSPLFVRESGYTF
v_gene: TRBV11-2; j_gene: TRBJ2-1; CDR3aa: CASSLETSGSLVVDEQFF
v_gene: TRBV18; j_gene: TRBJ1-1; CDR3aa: CASSPPIDTEAFF
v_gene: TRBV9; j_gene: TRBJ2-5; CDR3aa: CASSVLVQSRETQYF
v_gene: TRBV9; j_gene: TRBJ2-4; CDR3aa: CASSASGGVKNIQYF
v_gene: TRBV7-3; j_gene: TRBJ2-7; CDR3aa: CASREEGNPYEQYF
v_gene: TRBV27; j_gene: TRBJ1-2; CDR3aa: CASSLREGDGYTF
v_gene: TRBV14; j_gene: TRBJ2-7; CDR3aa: CASSPGLYQEQYF
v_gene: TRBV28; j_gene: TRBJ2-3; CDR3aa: CASSRVPGQGTDTQYF
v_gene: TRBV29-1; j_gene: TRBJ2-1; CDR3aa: CSVILGLADKYNEQFF
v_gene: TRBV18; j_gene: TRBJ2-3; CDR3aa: CASSPNADVASTDTQYF
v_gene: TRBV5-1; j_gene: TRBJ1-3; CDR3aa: CASSPRTGSGNTIYF
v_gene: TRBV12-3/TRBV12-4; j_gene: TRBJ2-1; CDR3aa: CASSGTGNYNEQFF
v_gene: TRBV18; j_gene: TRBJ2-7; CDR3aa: CASSPASTGHEQYF
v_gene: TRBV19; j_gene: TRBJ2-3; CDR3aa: CASSSHLGPTDTQYF
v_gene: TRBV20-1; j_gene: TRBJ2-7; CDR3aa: CSARDVGTGSSYEQYF
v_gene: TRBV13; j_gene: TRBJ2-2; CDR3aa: CASSLGLGGDLTGELFF
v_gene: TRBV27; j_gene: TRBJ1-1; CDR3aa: CASSSTGRTEAFF
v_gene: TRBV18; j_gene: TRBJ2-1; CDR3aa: CASSGTYLNEQFF
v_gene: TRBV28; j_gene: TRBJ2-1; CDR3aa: CASSYTGRNEQFF
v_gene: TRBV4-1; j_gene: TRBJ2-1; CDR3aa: CASSQDGSGRPYNEQFF
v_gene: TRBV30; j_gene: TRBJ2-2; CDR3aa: CAFGGVAGAEGNTGELFF
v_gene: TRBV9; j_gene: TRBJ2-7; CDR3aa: CASSGSIAGGPSEQYF
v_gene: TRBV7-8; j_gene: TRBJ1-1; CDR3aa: CASSKTTGGLSEAFF